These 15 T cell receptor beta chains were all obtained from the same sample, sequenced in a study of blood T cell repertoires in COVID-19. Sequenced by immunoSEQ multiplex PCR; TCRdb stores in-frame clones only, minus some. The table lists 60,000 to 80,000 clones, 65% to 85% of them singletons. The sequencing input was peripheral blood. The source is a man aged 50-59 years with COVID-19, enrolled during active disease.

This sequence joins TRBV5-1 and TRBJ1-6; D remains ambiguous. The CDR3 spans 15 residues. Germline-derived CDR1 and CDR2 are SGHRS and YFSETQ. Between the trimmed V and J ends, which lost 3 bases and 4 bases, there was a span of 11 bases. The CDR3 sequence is CASSSNTGYNSPLHF. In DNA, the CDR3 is TGCGCCAGCAGCTCGAACACGGGATATAATTCACCCCTCCACTTT.

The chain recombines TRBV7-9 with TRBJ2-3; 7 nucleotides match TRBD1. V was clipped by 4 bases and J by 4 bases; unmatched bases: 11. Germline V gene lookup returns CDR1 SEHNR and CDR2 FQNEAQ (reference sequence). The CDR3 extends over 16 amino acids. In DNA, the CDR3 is TGTGCCAGCAGCTCCCCATCCCGACAGGGCGCAGATACGCAGTATTTT. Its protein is CASSSPSRQGADTQYF.

CDR3 region: CASSQGTSGTLIQETQYF. CDR3 DNA sequence: TGCGCCAGCAGCCAGGGGACTAGCGGGACACTCATCCAAGAGACCCAGTACTTC. This chain uses TRBV4-1 with TRBJ2-5, with 13 nucleotides matching TRBD2. The ends lost 3 bases at V and 1 base at J; junction bases unmatched: 8. Germline V lookup: CDR1 MGHRA, CDR2 YSYEKL. CDR3 length equals 18 residues.

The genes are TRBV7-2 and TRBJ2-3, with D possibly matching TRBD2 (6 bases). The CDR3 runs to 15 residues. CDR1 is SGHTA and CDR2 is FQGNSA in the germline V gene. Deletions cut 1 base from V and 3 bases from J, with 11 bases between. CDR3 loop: CASSLGPGRTDTQYF. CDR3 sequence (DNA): TGTGCCAGCAGCTTAGGACCTGGGAGGACAGATACGCAGTATTTT.

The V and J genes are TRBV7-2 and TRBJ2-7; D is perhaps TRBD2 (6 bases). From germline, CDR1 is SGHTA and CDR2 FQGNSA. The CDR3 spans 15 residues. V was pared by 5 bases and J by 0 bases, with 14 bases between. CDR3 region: CASSSRAGSSYEQYF. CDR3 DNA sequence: TGTGCCAGCAGCAGCCGCGCGGGGTCCTCCTACGAGCAGTACTTC.

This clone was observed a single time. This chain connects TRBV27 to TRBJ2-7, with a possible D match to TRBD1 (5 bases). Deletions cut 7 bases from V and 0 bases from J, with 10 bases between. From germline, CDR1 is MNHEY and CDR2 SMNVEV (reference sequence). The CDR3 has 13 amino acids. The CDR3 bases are TGTGCCAGCAAACACAGGAACTCCTACGAGCAGTACTTC. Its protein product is CASKHRNSYEQYF.

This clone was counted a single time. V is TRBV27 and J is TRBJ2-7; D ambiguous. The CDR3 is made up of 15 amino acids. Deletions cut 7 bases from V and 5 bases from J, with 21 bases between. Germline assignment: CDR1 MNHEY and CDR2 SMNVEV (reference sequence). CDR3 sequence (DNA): TGTGCCAGCACTGCCTTCGGTCACGCCCGGGACGAGCAGTACTTC. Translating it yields CASTAFGHARDEQYF.

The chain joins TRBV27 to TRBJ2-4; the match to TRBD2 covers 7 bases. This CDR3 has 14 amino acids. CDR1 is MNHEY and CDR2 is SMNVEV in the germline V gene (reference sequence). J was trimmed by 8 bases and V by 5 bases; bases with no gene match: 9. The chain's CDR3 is CASSPWLAGDIQYF. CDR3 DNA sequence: TGTGCCAGCAGTCCCTGGTTAGCGGGTGACATTCAGTACTTC.

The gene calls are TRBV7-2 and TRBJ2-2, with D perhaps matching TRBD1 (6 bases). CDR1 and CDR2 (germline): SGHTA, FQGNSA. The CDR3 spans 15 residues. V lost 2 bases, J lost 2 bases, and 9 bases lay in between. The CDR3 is CASSLSGHNTGELFF. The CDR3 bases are TGTGCCAGCAGCTTATCGGGACACAACACCGGGGAGCTGTTTTTT.

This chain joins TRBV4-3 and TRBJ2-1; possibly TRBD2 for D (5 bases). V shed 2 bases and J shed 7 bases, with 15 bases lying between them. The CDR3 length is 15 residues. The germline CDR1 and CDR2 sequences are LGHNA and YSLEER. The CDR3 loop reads CASSQTGFDTNEQFF. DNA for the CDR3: TGCGCCAGCAGCCAAACGGGATTCGACACTAATGAGCAGTTCTTC.

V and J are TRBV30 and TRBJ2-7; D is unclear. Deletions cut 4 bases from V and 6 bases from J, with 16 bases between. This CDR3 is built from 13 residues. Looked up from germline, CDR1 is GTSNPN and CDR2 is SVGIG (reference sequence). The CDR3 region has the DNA TGTGCCTGGACTTCCCCTAAACTCGGCGAGCAGTACTTC. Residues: CAWTSPKLGEQYF.

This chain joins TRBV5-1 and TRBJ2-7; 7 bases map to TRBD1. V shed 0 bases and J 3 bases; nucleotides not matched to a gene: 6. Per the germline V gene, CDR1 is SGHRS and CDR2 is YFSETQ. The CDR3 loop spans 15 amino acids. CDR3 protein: CASSLGTGPFYEQYF. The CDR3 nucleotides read TGCGCCAGCAGCTTGGGGACAGGTCCCTTCTACGAGCAGTACTTC.

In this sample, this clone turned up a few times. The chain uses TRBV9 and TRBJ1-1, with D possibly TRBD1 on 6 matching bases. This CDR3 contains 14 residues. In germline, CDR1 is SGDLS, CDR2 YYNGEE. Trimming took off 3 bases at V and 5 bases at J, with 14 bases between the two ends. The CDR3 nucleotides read TGTGCCAGCAGCGCCCTAGGGGGTAAAACTGAAGCTTTCTTT. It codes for CASSALGGKTEAFF.

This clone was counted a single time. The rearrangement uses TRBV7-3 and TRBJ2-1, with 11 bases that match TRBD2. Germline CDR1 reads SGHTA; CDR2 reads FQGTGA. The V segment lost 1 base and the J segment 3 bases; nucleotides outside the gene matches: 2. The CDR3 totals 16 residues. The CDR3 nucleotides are TGTGCCAGCAGCTTAAGTGGACTAGCGGGCTACAATGAGCAGTTCTTC. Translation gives CASSLSGLAGYNEQFF.

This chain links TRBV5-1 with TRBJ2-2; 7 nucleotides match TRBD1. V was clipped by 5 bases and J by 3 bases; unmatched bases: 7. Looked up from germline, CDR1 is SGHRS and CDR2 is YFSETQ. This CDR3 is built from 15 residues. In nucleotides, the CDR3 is TGCGCCAGCAGGCCCGGGACAGCTTACACCGGGGAGCTGTTTTTT. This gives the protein CASRPGTAYTGELFF.